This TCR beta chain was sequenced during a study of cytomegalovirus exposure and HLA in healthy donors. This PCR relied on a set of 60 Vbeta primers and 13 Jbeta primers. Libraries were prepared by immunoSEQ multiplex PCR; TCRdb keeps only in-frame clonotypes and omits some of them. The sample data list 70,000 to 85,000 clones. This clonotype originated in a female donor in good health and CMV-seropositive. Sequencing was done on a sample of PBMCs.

Written as DNA, the CDR3 is TGTGCCAGCAGCTTACCGGGACAGGGTTTCTACGAGCAGTACTTC. This codes for CASSLPGQGFYEQYF. The V gene is TRBV11-2, the J gene TRBJ2-7; TRBD1 matches at 9 bases. CDR3 length: 15 residues. The germline CDR1 and CDR2 sequences are SGHAT and FQNNGV. Trimming cost V 2 bases and J 3 bases; bases outside gene matches: 5.